The rows below give T cell receptor beta chains drawn from one sample of a study of graft-versus-host responses after intestinal transplantation. These receptors are not linked to any known antigen. Data came from immunoSEQ multiplex PCR; TCRdb stores just in-frame clones and leaves some out. The table shows more than 60,000 clones, with about nine tenths occurring only once. Sequencing was performed on unstimulated CD8+ T cells sorted from spleen or lymph node cells, taken before intestinal transplant. The receptors derive from a human donor who received an intestinal transplant. The CDR3 runs from the conserved cysteine through the conserved F or W. The D gene is left open where the match is weak. The size field is filled for only some rows; it gives once, few, many or a size class.

d_gene | abundance | j_gene | v_gene | CDR3aa | CDR3nt
NA | NA | TRBJ2-7 | TRBV11-1 | CASRGSSYEQYF | TGTGCCAGCAGGGGGAGCTCCTACGAGCAGTACTTC
NA | NA | TRBJ2-3 | TRBV7-3 | CASSTDNTDTQYF | TGTGCCAGCAGCACCGACAACACAGATACGCAGTATTTT
NA | NA | TRBJ1-1 | TRBV7-2 | CASSLLNMNTEAFF | TGTGCCAGCAGCTTGCTGAACATGAACACTGAAGCTTTCTTT
NA | NA | TRBJ2-7 | TRBV11-2 | CASSLEPSGVVGEQYF | TGTGCCAGCAGCTTAGAGCCCTCAGGGGTGGTCGGCGAGCAGTACTTC
TRBD2 | NA | TRBJ2-7 | TRBV19 | CASSPSLAGGPSYEQYF | TGTGCCAGTAGCCCTTCTCTAGCGGGGGGCCCCTCCTACGAGCAGTACTTC
NA | NA | TRBJ1-1 | TRBV14 | CASSQGGSTEAFF | TGTGCCAGCAGCCAAGGGGGCAGCACTGAAGCTTTCTTT
TRBD2 | NA | TRBJ2-5 | TRBV6-6 | CASSSLTSGQETQYF | TGTGCCAGCAGTTCCTTAACTAGCGGTCAAGAGACCCAGTACTTC
NA | once | TRBJ2-3 | TRBV4-1 | CASTPEAGAGDTQYF | TGCGCCAGCACTCCCGAGGCGGGGGCGGGGGATACGCAGTATTTT
NA | NA | TRBJ2-7 | TRBV7-6 | CASSLGGGGSEQYF | TGTGCCAGCAGCCTAGGCGGCGGGGGCTCCGAGCAGTACTTC
NA | NA | TRBJ1-1 | TRBV7-8 | CASSPRNTEAFF | TGTGCCAGCAGCCCCCGGAACACTGAAGCTTTCTTT
NA | NA | TRBJ2-7 | TRBV7-9 | CATAPPGDSYEQYF | TGTGCCACCGCGCCCCCAGGGGATTCCTACGAGCAGTACTTC
NA | NA | TRBJ1-1 | TRBV7-3 | CASSLTGGPTEAFF | TGTGCCAGCAGCTTAACCGGAGGGCCTACTGAAGCTTTCTTT
NA | NA | TRBJ1-3 | TRBV9 | CASSVAGGHSGNTIYF | TGTGCCAGCAGCGTAGCCGGCGGACACTCTGGAAACACCATATATTTT
NA | NA | TRBJ1-1 | TRBV5-4 | CASSFWGGDTEAFF | TGTGCCAGCAGCTTCTGGGGCGGCGACACTGAAGCTTTCTTT
NA | NA | TRBJ1-6 | TRBV27 | CASSLAGGVNSPLHF | TGTGCCAGCAGTCTAGCGGGGGGGGTGAATTCACCCCTCCACTTT
NA | NA | TRBJ1-3 | TRBV9 | CASSVAGDGNTIYF | TGTGCCAGCAGCGTAGCAGGGGACGGGAACACCATATATTTT
TRBD1 | NA | TRBJ2-1 | TRBV9 | CASSTTGTGGNEQFF | TGTGCCAGCAGCACCACCGGGACAGGGGGCAATGAGCAGTTCTTC
NA | NA | TRBJ1-2 | TRBV19 | CASSIGGTGYTF | TGTGCCAGTAGTATAGGAGGGACAGGCTACACCTTC
NA | NA | TRBJ2-7 | TRBV11-2 | CASSLVPAREFEEQYF | TGTGCCAGCAGCTTAGTTCCAGCCCGGGAGTTTGAAGAGCAGTACTTC
NA | once | TRBJ2-5 | TRBV13 | CASSLEGEKTQYF | TGTGCCAGCAGCTTAGAGGGGGAAAAGACCCAGTACTTC
TRBD1 | NA | TRBJ1-1 | TRBV19 | CASSTGDSWTEAFF | TGTGCCAGTAGTACAGGGGACAGCTGGACTGAAGCTTTCTTT
TRBD1 | NA | TRBJ1-4 | TRBV13 | CASSLGGTGVEKLFF | TGTGCCAGCAGCTTAGGAGGGACAGGGGTTGAAAAACTGTTTTTT
NA | NA | TRBJ2-2 | TRBV21-1 | CASSKEQGLGTGELFF | TGTGCCAGCAGCAAAGAACAGGGGTTGGGAACCGGGGAGCTGTTTTTT
NA | NA | TRBJ1-1 | TRBV6-1 | CASSEGSGVEAFF | TGTGCCAGCAGTGAGGGATCAGGGGTAGAAGCTTTCTTT
NA | NA | TRBJ1-5 | TRBV7-9 | CASSSPGWGNQPQHF | TGTGCCAGCAGCTCCCCGGGGTGGGGCAATCAGCCCCAGCATTTT